This T cell receptor (beta chain) is from a study of low-dose radiotherapy and immunotherapy resistance in tumors. Looking at the study overall: Radiation delivery to Cohort 1 consisted of 0.5 Gy per fraction every 2 weeks, summing to 6.5 Gy. Patients took aspirin 300 mg by mouth once daily. This continued for four cycles, starting on cycle 1 day 1.

CDR3 size: 14 residues. The junction had 7 bases not matched to a gene; V was cut back by 10 bases and J by 5 bases. TRAV- and TRBV-specific primers were used for first-strand cDNA, which covered alpha and beta chains. Amplification, which lasted 15 to 20 PCR cycles, used a constant-region primer and V-primer adapter to amplify TCRs. TCRdb called the reads again in MiXCR, with one record for every CDR3 protein. The profile covers under 90,000 distinct CDR3 sequences, with about 18% appearing a single time and less than 3% taken by the ten largest. Time point given: before trial treatment. Donors were given nivolumab, ipilimumab, aspirin, low-dose cyclophosphamide and low-dose radiotherapy.

The receptor comes from a male donor with prostate cancer. The sample here was PBMCs, taken before treatment. The rearrangement links TRBV12-3 or TRBV12-4 to TRBJ2-2; TRBD2 matches at 10 bases. As DNA, the CDR3 is TGTGCCACGAATAGCGGGGGGTTTACCGGGGAGCTGTTTTTT. It encodes CATNSGGFTGELFF.